This T cell receptor (beta chain) was sequenced for a study of molecular identifiers for immune sequencing clone quantification. The CDR3 sequence is 16 residues long. V trimming: 5 bases; J trimming: 4 bases; junction bases outside the gene matches: 7. Germline CDR1 LGHDT, CDR2 YNNKEL (reference sequence). TCRdb recomputed calls from the PCR reads with MiXCR, one row per CDR3 protein. The sample lists nearly 650,000 distinct CDR3 sequences, 25% occurring once. Whole-study results and caveats: Detection of one spiked Jurkat cell's TCR RNA reportedly worked in around 1 million naive cells.

This clonotype was counted ten times or more. Its antigen is not known. V usage is TRBV3-1 and J usage is TRBJ2-3; the match to TRBD2 covers 12 bases. This sequence originates from a human donor in good health. Some libraries in this study had Jurkat cell RNA spiked in. The specimen sequenced was naive CD8+ T cells from blood, with Jurkat cell RNA spiked in. As to subset: FACS-sorted CD8+CD4-CCR7+CD45RA+ naive T cells. CDR3 DNA sequence: TGTGCCAGCAGCTTACTAGCGGGGGGCCGTCCAGATACGCAGTATTTT. Translating it yields CASSLLAGGRPDTQYF.